This T cell receptor (beta chain) is from a study of cytomegalovirus exposure and HLA in healthy donors. Study outcomes and limitations: A later analysis showed TCR association rates differing by HLA locus, peaking at DRB1 and lowest at HLA-C. The study listed roughly 160 cytomegalovirus-associated TCR beta chains. 87-base-pair reads could not separate some V segments, including TRBV6-2 and TRBV6-3.

With 60 Vbeta and 13 Jbeta primers, the PCR was carried out. Sequencing was performed with immunoSEQ multiplex PCR; in TCRdb, only in-frame clones are kept and a portion is missing. The sample contains under 200,000 clones, approximately 80% of which appear only once. The V gene's germline CDR1 is SGDLS and CDR2 YYNGEE. V was pared by 0 bases and J by 1 base, with 10 bases of the junction left unmatched. This CDR3 comprises 17 residues. A note on this clone: Antigen unknown.

The sequenced sample was PBMCs. The TCR comes from a man aged 45-65 years in good health and CMV-seropositive. This chain uses TRBV9 with TRBJ2-7; 7 bases are a match to TRBD1. CDR3 loop: CASSVALRQGRSYEQYV. DNA of the CDR3: TGTGCCAGCAGCGTAGCCCTTCGACAGGGTCGATCCTACGAGCAGTACGTC.